One and the same sample provided the 27 T cell receptor beta chains below, sequenced in a study of blood T cell repertoires in COVID-19. Clones were sequenced by immunoSEQ multiplex PCR, and TCRdb holds only the in-frame ones, with some missing. The data contain fewer than 300,000 clones, approximately 85% of them singletons. The sample consisted of peripheral blood. These receptors were taken from a man younger than 30 with active or convalescent COVID-19.

This chain connects TRBV11-2 to TRBJ2-1; 9 positions match TRBD2. V lost 3 bases, J lost 8 bases, and 11 bases stayed unmatched. The CDR3 is made up of 16 amino acids. CDR1 is SGHAT, CDR2 FQNNGV, per germline. The CDR3 DNA reads as TGTGCCAGCAGCTTCGCCGGGCGGGGGGGCCTCGATGAGCAGTTCTTC. It is translated as CASSFAGRGGLDEQFF.

The rearrangement links TRBV6-1 to TRBJ1-1; TRBD1 is a possible D gene (5 bases). This CDR3 is built from 13 residues. With 1 base removed from V and 3 bases from J, the gap between germline ends came to 6 bases. The germline V gene has CDR1 MNHNS and CDR2 SASEGT. CDR3 loop: CASSEEGDTEAFF. In nucleotides, the CDR3 is TGTGCCAGCAGTGAAGAAGGGGACACTGAAGCTTTCTTT.

The rearrangement uses TRBV6-5 and TRBJ1-2; tentative D call: TRBD1 (6 bases). CDR1 is MNHEY and CDR2 is SVGAGI in the germline V gene. The ends were cut back, 6 bases at V and 4 bases at J, with 12 bases in the middle. The CDR3 covers 13 residues. Written as DNA, the CDR3 is TGTGCCAGCAGCCTCTCAGGGGCCTATGGCTACACCTTC. Translation: CASSLSGAYGYTF.

The V call is TRBV5-1, the J call TRBJ2-7; unclear D gene. The CDR3 runs to 13 residues. V was pared by 4 bases and J by 3 bases, with 11 bases between. The germline CDR1 and CDR2 sequences are SGHRS and YFSETQ. The CDR3 reads CASSALRNYEQYF. DNA for the CDR3: TGCGCCAGCAGCGCCCTCAGGAACTACGAGCAGTACTTC. The whole variable domain, remainder taken from reference TRBV5-1 and TRBJ2-7, is KAGVTQTPRYLIKTRGQQVTLSCSPISGHRSVSWYQQTPGQGLQFLFEYFSETQRNKGNFPGRFSGRQFSNSRSEMNVSTLELGDSALYLCASSALRNYEQYFGPGTRLTVT.

The V call is TRBV13, the J call TRBJ2-1; 9 bases align to TRBD2. The CDR3 has 17 residues. Germline V gene data show CDR1 as PRHDT and CDR2 as FYEKMQ (reference sequence). Trimming took 5 bases from V and 2 from J; bases not matched to a gene: 10. CDR3 sequence (DNA): TGTGCCAGCAGCACCGAGTGGCGGGGGGGCCCCTACAATGAGCAGTTCTTC. It yields the protein CASSTEWRGGPYNEQFF.

V is TRBV15 and J is TRBJ1-1; D might be TRBD1 (5 bases). Trimming cost V 5 bases and J 3 bases, with 10 bases left between them. Germline CDR1 LNHNV, CDR2 YYDKDF (reference sequence). This CDR3 spans 13 amino acids. The CDR3 here is CATSFRVYTEAFF. CDR3 sequence (DNA): TGTGCCACCAGCTTCAGGGTTTACACTGAAGCTTTCTTT.

V is TRBV7-8 and J is TRBJ2-7, with no clear D. Trimming stripped 2 bases from V and 0 bases from J, with 8 bases between. The CDR3 length is 14 residues. Germline CDR1 reads SGHVS; CDR2 reads FQNEAQ. The CDR3 DNA sequence: TGTGCCAGCAGCTTAAGATGGAGCTCCTACGAGCAGTACTTC. This translates into CASSLRWSSYEQYF.

The chain recombines TRBV6-1 with TRBJ1-1; D remains unclear. The CDR3 contains 12 residues. The V end was cut by 3 bases, the J end by 2 bases, with 4 bases between. Germline values: CDR1 MNHNS, CDR2 SASEGT. The CDR3 DNA reads as TGTGCCAGCAGTGAGGGCAACACTGAAGCTTTCTTT. This sequence encodes CASSEGNTEAFF.

The chain has TRBV5-1 and TRBJ2-1; 10 bases agree with TRBD1. V lost 6 bases to trimming and J lost 4 bases; unmatched junction nucleotides: 4. Germline CDR1 SGHRS, CDR2 YFSETQ. CDR3 length: 14 residues. CDR3 amino acids: CASMPGQGYNEQFF. Written as DNA, the CDR3 is TGCGCCAGCATGCCGGGACAGGGGTACAATGAGCAGTTCTTC.

The chain combines TRBV5-1 with TRBJ1-2; the match to TRBD1 covers 7 bases. After removal of 0 bases from V and 4 bases from J, the junction contained 3 bases not matched to a gene. CDR3 length: 14 amino acids. Germline assignment: CDR1 SGHRS and CDR2 YFSETQ. The CDR3 region is CASSLEGASYGYTF. In DNA, the CDR3 is TGCGCCAGCAGCTTGGAGGGGGCCAGCTATGGCTACACCTTC.

The V call is TRBV11-2, the J call TRBJ1-1; a possible D gene is TRBD1 (5 bases). From germline, CDR1 is SGHAT and CDR2 FQNNGV. This CDR3 has 15 amino acids. Trimming pared 5 bases from V and 8 bases from J, leaving 21 bases between. CDR3 loop: CASSPEGSREGEAFF. DNA of the CDR3: TGTGCCAGCAGCCCCGAAGGCAGCAGGGAGGGAGAAGCTTTCTTT.

This clone was seen more than once but under ten times. V gene TRBV6-5 combines with J gene TRBJ1-1, with TRBD1 identical over 7 bases. The CDR3 is 14 amino acids. Germline V gene data show CDR1 as MNHEY and CDR2 as SVGAGI. After removal of 1 base from V and 3 bases from J, the junction contained 2 bases not matched to a gene. CDR3 region: CASSYYRGYTEAFF. CDR3 nucleotide sequence: TGTGCCAGCAGTTACTACAGGGGTTACACTGAAGCTTTCTTT.

The gene calls are TRBV6-6 and TRBJ1-6, with 7 bases that match TRBD1. The J segment lost 7 bases and the V segment lost 2 bases, leaving 5 bases of the junction unmatched. The CDR3 loop spans 15 amino acids. Germline V gives CDR1 MNHNY, CDR2 SVGAGI (reference sequence). The CDR3 is CASSYDRVGNSPLHF. DNA of the CDR3: TGTGCCAGCAGTTACGACAGGGTGGGGAATTCACCCCTCCACTTT.

V gene TRBV13 combines with J gene TRBJ2-7; 7 bases match TRBD1. The V gene's germline CDR1 is PRHDT and CDR2 FYEKMQ (reference sequence). V was pared by 4 bases and J by 4 bases, with 13 bases of the junction left unmatched. This CDR3 has 16 residues. The CDR3 loop reads CASSSLKLTGTYEQYF. CDR3 nucleotides: TGTGCCAGCAGCTCCTTAAAGCTGACAGGGACGTACGAGCAGTACTTC.

This sequence joins TRBV7-9 and TRBJ2-7; TRBD2 is a possible D gene (5 bases). Germline-derived CDR1 and CDR2 are SEHNR and FQNEAQ (reference sequence). Trimming left V 1 base short and J 5 bases short, with 9 bases between. The CDR3 is 13 residues long. CDR3 protein: CASSLGAGDEQYF. CDR3 bases: TGTGCCAGCAGCTTAGGGGCCGGGGACGAGCAGTACTTC.

CDR3 nucleotides: TGTGCCAGCAGCGTCAGAGGCGGGGGCAGGACAGATACGCAGTATTTT. It yields the protein CASSVRGGGRTDTQYF. This chain uses TRBV9 with TRBJ2-3; the D gene is possibly TRBD2 (7 bases). There are 16 residues in the CDR3. V lost 2 bases to trimming and J lost 3 bases, with 16 bases between them. Germline CDR1 reads SGDLS; CDR2 reads YYNGEE.

The chain employs TRBV9 and TRBJ1-1; D call uncertain. The CDR3 has 16 amino acids. Per the germline V gene, CDR1 is SGDLS and CDR2 is YYNGEE. Trimming removed 3 bases at V and 2 bases at J, with 17 bases between. The CDR3 nucleotides read TGTGCCAGCAGCGCCGAAGTGGTGGCCTCCAACACTGAAGCTTTCTTT. Translating gives CASSAEVVASNTEAFF.

This chain connects TRBV12-3 or TRBV12-4 to TRBJ1-2, with 8 nucleotides matching TRBD1. V gave up 3 bases and J gave up 4 bases; unmatched junction bases: 1. This CDR3 is built from 13 residues. CDR3 region: CASSLTGAYGYTF. The CDR3 nucleotides are TGTGCCAGCAGTTTGACAGGGGCCTATGGCTACACCTTC.

CDR3 sequence reads: CASSDGGAQDTEAFF. The CDR3 nucleotides are TGTGCCAGCAGCGACGGAGGGGCGCAGGACACTGAAGCTTTCTTT. The V call is TRBV6-5, the J call TRBJ1-1; tentatively, D is TRBD1 (5 bases). CDR1 is MNHEY, CDR2 SVGAGI, per germline. Trimming stripped 6 bases from V and 3 bases from J, with 17 bases between. The CDR3 is made up of 15 amino acids.

The V call is TRBV10-3, the J call TRBJ2-7, with D perhaps matching TRBD1 (5 bases). The CDR3 has 13 amino acids. Looked up from germline, CDR1 is ENHRY and CDR2 is SYGVKD. Trimming left V 6 bases short and J 0 bases short, with 9 bases between. Here the CDR3 DNA reads TGTGCCATCAGGATAGACAGCTCCTACGAGCAGTACTTC. It codes for CAIRIDSSYEQYF.

The chain uses TRBV7-2 and TRBJ2-4; 11 nucleotides line up with TRBD1. There are 16 residues in the CDR3. CDR1 and CDR2 (germline): SGHTA, FQGNSA. The V segment lost 5 bases and the J segment 6 bases; nucleotides outside the gene matches: 9. As DNA, the CDR3 is TGTGCCAGCAGCCCCGGACAGGGGGCTCGGGGAAACATTCAGTACTTC. The encoded protein is CASSPGQGARGNIQYF.

J is TRBJ2-3 and V is TRBV6-1; a possible D gene is TRBD2 (7 bases). The CDR3 extends over 15 amino acids. Trimming shortened V by 0 bases and J by 3 bases, and 10 bases separated the two germline ends. From germline, CDR1 is MNHNS and CDR2 SASEGT. This CDR3 reads CASSEAGGPTDTQYF. CDR3 DNA sequence: TGTGCCAGCAGTGAAGCGGGGGGGCCTACAGATACGCAGTATTTT.

This clone was counted between two and nine times. The gene calls are TRBV7-2 and TRBJ2-7, with 9 positions matching TRBD2. The CDR3 extends over 16 amino acids. Unmatched junction bases numbered 8, after V lost 1 base and J lost 4 bases. Per the germline V gene, CDR1 is SGHTA and CDR2 is FQGNSA. CDR3 in amino acids: CASSLEVRLAGYEQYF. The CDR3 nucleotides are TGTGCCAGCAGCTTAGAGGTTCGGCTAGCGGGGTACGAGCAGTACTTC. The whole variable domain, remainder taken from reference TRBV7-2 and TRBJ2-7, is GAGVSQSPSNKVTEKGKDVELRCDPISGHTALYWYRQSLGQGLEFLIYFQGNSAPDKSGLPSDRFSAERTGGSVSTLTIQRTQQEDSAVYLCASSLEVRLAGYEQYFGPGTRLTVT.

The chain uses TRBV19 and TRBJ2-1; 7 nucleotides match TRBD2. The CDR3 contains 18 residues. Germline V gene data show CDR1 as LNHDA and CDR2 as SQIVND (reference sequence). Trimming took 0 bases from V and 8 from J; bases not matched to a gene: 16. The CDR3 spells CASSIDTGGQGSIDEQFF. The CDR3, as DNA: TGTGCCAGTAGTATAGATACGGGGGGTCAGGGAAGCATCGATGAGCAGTTCTTC.

V and J are TRBV27 and TRBJ1-4; 8 bases match TRBD1. The V gene's germline CDR1 is MNHEY and CDR2 SMNVEV (reference sequence). The CDR3 covers 14 residues. Trimming at V came to 5 bases and at J to 8 bases, leaving 7 bases not matched to a gene. The CDR3 protein is CASSPGGLGEKLFF. CDR3 coding DNA: TGTGCCAGCAGTCCAGGGGGCTTAGGGGAAAAACTGTTTTTT.

The gene calls are TRBV5-1 and TRBJ1-2; 7 bases line up with TRBD1. The CDR3 is 12 residues long. V lost 3 bases to trimming and J lost 10 bases; unmatched junction nucleotides: 6. The germline V gene has CDR1 SGHRS and CDR2 YFSETQ. CDR3 in DNA: TGCGCCAGCAGCTCGAGCAGGGGGGACTACACCTTC. This codes for CASSSSRGDYTF. The variable domain in full, with the rest retrieved from reference TRBV5-1 and TRBJ1-2, is KAGVTQTPRYLIKTRGQQVTLSCSPISGHRSVSWYQQTPGQGLQFLFEYFSETQRNKGNFPGRFSGRQFSNSRSEMNVSTLELGDSALYLCASSSSRGDYTFGSGTRLTVV.

On this clone: The sample holds other DNA sequences that translate to the same CDR3. The chain has TRBV19 and TRBJ1-5, with 8 bases that match TRBD1. V lost 7 bases and J lost 0; bases outside the gene matches: 14. CDR1 LNHDA and CDR2 SQIVND come from the germline V gene (reference sequence). CDR3 length: 18 amino acids. The CDR3 region has the DNA TGTGCCAGTACACCATTTCAGGGGGCGAGGGTTAGCAATCAGCCCCAGCATTTT. It specifies CASTPFQGARVSNQPQHF.